The clone carrying this T cell receptor (beta chain) was seen repeatedly, ten times or more. Antigen unknown. This entry belongs to a study of breast tumors, draining lymph nodes, adjacent tissues. The CDR3 extends over 15 amino acids. J was trimmed by 6 bases and V by 0 bases; bases with no gene match: 5. Germline CDR1 reads MNHEY; CDR2 reads SVGEGT. The lymph nodes were axillary draining lymph nodes from breast cancer patients. TCRdb re-derived calls from the multiplex PCR reads in MiXCR, one entry per CDR3 protein. The sample consists of approximately 100,000 distinct CDR3 sequences, less than 40% of them appearing once. Study-wide points: Tumors had less TCR diversity than lymph nodes, more than nontumor tissue. Luminal-like breast cancer showed significantly higher tumor–nontumor repertoire similarity than basal-like.

Sequencing was done on a sample of axillary lymph node tissue. V usage is TRBV6-2 or TRBV6-3 and J usage is TRBJ2-1, with 7 bases lining up with TRBD2. The clonotype comes from a female donor with breast cancer. Some clones in this sample may be carry-over from other donors' samples. The CDR3 nucleotides are TGTGCCAGCAGTTACTCGTCCCTAGCGGTCAATGAGCAGTTCTTC. This sequence encodes CASSYSSLAVNEQFF.